These 21 T cell receptor beta chains were all obtained from the same sample, sequenced in a study of shared clonotypes between healthy human individuals. As defined, naive CD8 cells were CD45RO-negative and positively selected for CCR7, with terminally differentiated effector memory CD45RA+ cells excluded. Assay: immunoSEQ multiplex PCR; the TCRdb copy retains only in-frame clones and omits some. The sample consists of 1.5 million to 2.5 million clones, roughly 94% of them appearing once. The sample consisted of naive CD8+ T cells sorted from blood. These TCRs come from a young man in good health.

V is TRBV5-6 and J is TRBJ2-7; maybe TRBD2 (6 bases). Germline CDR1 reads SGHDT; CDR2 reads YYEEEE. The CDR3 loop spans 12 amino acids. Between the trimmed V and J ends, which lost 4 bases and 6 bases, there was a span of 11 bases. The CDR3 bases are TGTGCCAGCAGCCCCATCGGGGGCGAGCAGTACTTC. Its protein product is CASSPIGGEQYF.

V usage is TRBV10-3 and J usage is TRBJ1-1, with 8 bases matching TRBD1. The CDR3 runs to 14 residues. Trimming at V came to 7 bases and at J to 3 bases, leaving 7 bases not matched to a gene. CDR1 and CDR2 from the germline V gene are ENHRY and SYGVKD. DNA for the CDR3: TGTGCCATCAAAATCGAGACAGGGGACACTGAAGCTTTCTTT. It translates to CAIKIETGDTEAFF.

The chain uses TRBV7-9 and TRBJ2-3; D gene ambiguous. V was pared by 3 bases and J by 5 bases, with 9 bases between. This CDR3 spans 13 amino acids. Germline-derived CDR1 and CDR2 are SEHNR and FQNEAQ (reference sequence). The CDR3: CASSFSEVDTQYF. The CDR3 DNA is TGTGCCAGCAGCTTCTCTGAGGTAGATACGCAGTATTTT. The full variable domain, with the rest looked up from reference TRBV7-9 and TRBJ2-3, is DTGVSQNPRHKITKRGQNVTFRCDPISEHNRLYWYRQTLGQGPEFLTYFQNEAQLEKSRLLSDRFSAERPKGSFSTLEIQRTEQGDSAMYLCASSFSEVDTQYFGPGTRLTVL.

This chain uses TRBV2 with TRBJ2-1; D call uncertain. V dropped 3 bases and J dropped 0 bases, with 9 bases sitting between them. CDR1 is SNHLY and CDR2 is FYNNEI in the germline V gene. This CDR3 spans 15 amino acids. The CDR3 loop is CASSDGSSSYNEQFF. The CDR3 coding sequence is TGTGCCAGCAGTGACGGCAGCAGCTCCTACAATGAGCAGTTCTTC.

The V gene is TRBV6-1, the J gene TRBJ2-3; D not resolved. The V end lost 3 bases, the J end lost 3 bases, and 7 bases lay between the germline ends. CDR3 length: 13 amino acids. Germline loops: CDR1 MNHNS, CDR2 SASEGT. The CDR3 region is CASSDDLTDTQYF. The CDR3 nucleotides are TGTGCCAGCAGTGATGACTTGACAGATACGCAGTATTTT.

The CDR3 nucleotides are TGTGCCAGTAGTATCGGCCGACAAGAGGAAAAACTGTTTTTT. Protein: CASSIGRQEEKLFF. The rearrangement uses TRBV19 and TRBJ1-4, with D unclear. The CDR3 is made up of 14 amino acids. Germline V gives CDR1 LNHDA, CDR2 SQIVND (reference sequence). V was pared by 3 bases and J by 8 bases, with 13 bases between.

CDR3 in DNA: TGTGCCAGCAGTGATATCTCTCTATATGGCTACACCTTC. It translates to CASSDISLYGYTF. V and J are TRBV2 and TRBJ1-2, with D unclear. Trimming cost V 3 bases and J 5 bases, with 10 bases left between them. Germline-derived CDR1 and CDR2 are SNHLY and FYNNEI. The CDR3 is 13 residues long.

V usage is TRBV7-9 and J usage is TRBJ2-1; weak D call: TRBD2 (6 bases). The length of the CDR3 is 12 residues. V lost 5 bases to trimming and J lost 6 bases, with 8 bases between them. Germline V gene lookup returns CDR1 SEHNR and CDR2 FQNEAQ (reference sequence). For the CDR3, the DNA is TGTGCCAGCAGCACCGGGGGCAATGAGCAGTTCTTC. Protein sequence: CASSTGGNEQFF.

Notes on this clone: Other DNA sequences in this sample translate to the same CDR3. The CDR3: CASSPRSSYNEQFF. The CDR3 nucleotides read TGTGCCAGCAGTCCTCGAAGCTCCTACAATGAGCAGTTCTTC. The chain combines TRBV27 with TRBJ2-1; the D is unclear. Germline V gene sequence: CDR1 MNHEY, CDR2 SMNVEV (reference sequence). V was cut by 5 bases and J by 0 bases, with 8 bases left in between. The CDR3 has 14 residues.

CDR3 nucleotides: TGTGCCAGCAGAATCTACAGGGCCGTGATGGCTTTCTTT. It encodes CASRIYRAVMAFF. This rearrangement joins TRBV6-5 to TRBJ1-1, with D maybe TRBD1 (6 bases). The germline gives CDR1 MNHEY, CDR2 SVGAGI. This CDR3 comprises 13 residues. V dropped 6 bases and J dropped 11 bases, with 19 bases sitting between them.

V and J are TRBV6-6 and TRBJ2-5; possible D gene TRBD2, 7 bases. Germline CDR1 is MNHNY and CDR2 is SVGAGI (reference sequence). V was cut by 2 bases and J by 5 bases, with 15 bases left in between. The CDR3 is made up of 15 amino acids. CDR3 nucleotide sequence: TGTGCCAGCAGTTACGGTGTCGGGGGGCAGGAGACCCAGTACTTC. It specifies CASSYGVGGQETQYF.

Comments on this clone: One junction end disagrees with the germline gene, perhaps due to a read error. This rearrangement joins TRBV11-3 to TRBJ2-6; no firm D call. CDR1 is SGHNT, CDR2 YENEEA, per germline. CDR3 length: 18 amino acids. This chain's CDR3 is CASSKESDLDKSGQRPDF. The CDR3 DNA reads as TGTGCCAGCAGCAAGGAAAGCGATCTCGACAAGTCGGGCCAACGTCCTGACTTC.

Regarding this clone: The same CDR3 also results from other DNA sequences found in this sample. The V call is TRBV9, the J call TRBJ2-3; perhaps TRBD2 as D (6 bases). Germline lookup yields CDR1 SGDLS and CDR2 YYNGEE. V lost 0 bases and J 2 bases, leaving 10 bases between the germline ends. This CDR3 contains 15 residues. The CDR3 loop is CASSVGSGSTDTQYF. The DNA for the CDR3 is TGTGCCAGCAGCGTAGGTAGCGGATCCACAGATACGCAGTATTTT.

The chain joins TRBV7-3 to TRBJ2-5, with D tentatively TRBD1 or TRBD2 (6 bases each). CDR1 SGHTA and CDR2 FQGTGA come from the germline V gene. The CDR3 contains 15 residues. Trimming pared 4 bases from V and 2 bases from J, leaving 14 bases between. Here the CDR3 reads CASSSFGGEQETQYF. The DNA for the CDR3 is TGTGCCAGCAGCTCCTTCGGGGGCGAGCAAGAGACCCAGTACTTC.

This sequence joins TRBV5-5 and TRBJ1-2; 10 nucleotides agree with TRBD1. J was trimmed by 7 bases and V by 4 bases; bases with no gene match: 7. CDR1 and CDR2 (germline): SGHKS, YYEKEE (reference sequence). The CDR3 covers 14 residues. DNA of the CDR3: TGTGCCAGCAGCCTCGGACAGGGGGTTTTTGGCTACACCTTC. It encodes CASSLGQGVFGYTF.

This chain uses TRBV28 with TRBJ1-6; 9 bases map to TRBD1. Per germline, CDR1 MDHEN and CDR2 SYDVKM. J lost 11 bases, V lost 5 bases, and 7 bases had no gene match. The CDR3 has 14 residues. The CDR3 loop is CASSPRDRATPLHF. As DNA, the CDR3 is TGTGCCAGCAGTCCCCGGGACAGGGCGACACCCCTCCACTTT.

The chain is built from TRBV28 and TRBJ2-7, with D perhaps matching TRBD1 (6 bases). The CDR3 is 17 residues long. Germline CDR1 MDHEN, CDR2 SYDVKM. V was clipped by 5 bases and J by 2 bases, with 22 bases between them. This CDR3 reads CASSPLLIRTEAYEQYF. CDR3 DNA sequence: TGTGCCAGCAGTCCCCTTCTTATTCGGACAGAGGCCTACGAGCAGTACTTC.

J is TRBJ2-7 and V is TRBV7-8; D gene ambiguous. This CDR3 has 12 residues. The germline V gene encodes CDR1 SGHVS and CDR2 FQNEAQ. Trimming took off 0 bases at V and 6 bases at J, with 6 bases between the two ends. This CDR3 is CASSLAAPEQYF. DNA for the CDR3: TGTGCCAGCAGCTTAGCGGCTCCCGAGCAGTACTTC.

V and J are TRBV11-2 and TRBJ1-2; the match to TRBD1 covers 7 bases. Looked up from germline, CDR1 is SGHAT and CDR2 is FQNNGV. Trimming removed 1 base from V and 1 base from J; junction bases left unmatched: 9. The CDR3 contains 17 residues. The CDR3, as DNA: TGTGCCAGCAGCTTAGTAGGGGGCTCCTACAGTAACTATGGCTACACCTTC. This gives the protein CASSLVGGSYSNYGYTF.

Points on this clone: Other DNA sequences within the sample encode an identical CDR3. As DNA, the CDR3 is TGTGCCAGCAGCTTGGACAGGTCTGGAAACACCATATATTTT. It is translated as CASSLDRSGNTIYF. The J gene is TRBJ1-3, the V gene TRBV5-4, with D possibly being TRBD1 (5 bases). Germline loops: CDR1 SGHNT, CDR2 YYREEE (reference sequence). The CDR3 has 14 residues. V gave up 0 bases and J gave up 1 base, with 5 bases separating them.

The chain couples TRBV14 to TRBJ2-7; D gene unclear. This CDR3 spans 12 amino acids. The V and J ends lost 2 bases and 3 bases respectively, with 5 bases between them. Per germline, CDR1 SGHDN and CDR2 FVKESK. The CDR3 DNA reads TGTGCCAGCAGCCAACACTACTACGAGCAGTACTTC. Its translation: CASSQHYYEQYF. Full variable domain (remainder filled in from reference TRBV14 and TRBJ2-7): EAGVTQFPSHSVIEKGQTVTLRCDPISGHDNLYWYRRVMGKEIKFLLHFVKESKQDESGMPNNRFLAERTGGTYSTLKVQPAELEDSGVYFCASSQHYYEQYFGPGTRLTVT.